This is a list of T cell receptor beta chains from one sample in a study of Ad26.COV2.S vaccination and SARS-CoV-2 variants. Sequenced by immunoSEQ multiplex PCR; TCRdb stores in-frame clones only, minus some. The sample holds roughly 320,000 clones; roughly 84% are singletons and the top ten take approximately 2%. Source: peripheral blood, taken in a trial of Ad26.COV2.S vaccine versus placebo. These receptors originate from a person aged 18-60 years who received the Ad26.COV2.S COVID-19 vaccine or a placebo. CDR3s include the opening cysteine and the closing phenylalanine or tryptophan. A D gene is named only where the DNA matches it firmly. Clone size, where shown, is once, few, many, or a class for clones that have expanded.

d_gene	v_gene	j_gene	abundance	CDR3aa	CDR3nt
NA	TRBV9	TRBJ1-4	NA	CASRYGGLGEKLFF	TGTGCCAGCAGATACGGGGGGCTAGGGGAAAAACTGTTTTTT
NA	TRBV10-3	TRBJ1-2	once	CAISPDPSYGYTF	TGTGCCATCAGTCCGGATCCTAGCTATGGCTACACCTTC
TRBD1	TRBV7-9	TRBJ1-5	few	CASSLVGRGFNQPQHF	TGTGCCAGCAGCTTAGTGGGCAGGGGGTTCAATCAGCCCCAGCATTTT
NA	TRBV5-6	TRBJ1-5	NA	CASSSWGTWGNQPQHF	TGTGCCAGCAGCTCTTGGGGAACGTGGGGCAATCAGCCCCAGCATTTT
NA	TRBV29-1	TRBJ2-7	NA	CSVNEGSYEQYF	TGCAGCGTTAACGAGGGCTCTTACGAGCAGTACTTC
TRBD2	TRBV29-1	TRBJ2-7	NA	CSVALAGSYEQYF	TGCAGCGTCGCACTAGCGGGTTCCTACGAGCAGTACTTC
NA	TRBV3-1/TRBV3-2	TRBJ2-2	NA	CASSQRSYTGELFF	TGTGCCAGCAGCCAAAGATCTTACACCGGGGAGCTGTTTTTT
TRBD2	TRBV7-2	TRBJ2-2	NA	CASSSLAGGPTGELFF	TGTGCCAGCAGCTCACTAGCGGGGGGGCCGACCGGGGAGCTGTTTTTT
NA	TRBV30	TRBJ1-2	NA	CAWSVGKALNFGILNYGYTF	TGTGCCTGGAGTGTGGGCAAGGCCCTCAACTTTGGCATCCTCAACTATGGCTACACCTTC
NA	TRBV14	TRBJ2-6	once	CASSQERGGSGANVLTF	TGTGCCAGCAGCCAGGAGAGGGGTGGGTCTGGGGCCAACGTCCTGACTTTC
TRBD1	TRBV6-4	TRBJ2-2	few	CASSVGTGATGELFF	TGTGCCAGCAGTGTGGGTACAGGGGCCACCGGGGAGCTGTTTTTT
NA	TRBV3-1/TRBV3-2	TRBJ2-7	NA	CASSQVDGDPPYEQYF	TGTGCCAGCAGCCAAGTCGACGGAGACCCTCCCTACGAGCAGTACTTC
NA	TRBV3-1/TRBV3-2	TRBJ2-3	NA	CASSQVRATADTQYF	TGTGCCAGCAGCCAAGTCCGGGCTACCGCAGATACGCAGTATTTT
TRBD1	TRBV5-8	TRBJ1-5	NA	CASSPRGPTAQPQHF	TGTGCCAGCAGCCCCAGGGGGCCAACGGCTCAGCCCCAGCATTTT
TRBD2	TRBV7-7	TRBJ2-2	NA	CASSLGRGGAVGELFF	TGTGCCAGCAGCTTAGGTCGCGGGGGGGCCGTCGGGGAGCTGTTTTTT
NA	TRBV27	TRBJ2-1	NA	CASSSPSAIPTYNEQFF	TGTGCCAGCAGTTCCCCTTCGGCGATTCCCACCTACAATGAGCAGTTCTTC
NA	TRBV4-1	TRBJ1-5	NA	CASSQGRGVANQPQHF	TGCGCCAGCAGCCAAGGCCGAGGGGTGGCCAATCAGCCCCAGCATTTT
NA	TRBV4-2	TRBJ2-5	NA	CASSQGVGETQYF	TGTGCCAGCAGCCAGGGGGTCGGGGAGACCCAGTACTTC
TRBD1	TRBV18	TRBJ1-5	NA	CASSPSTGGAVQPQHF	TGTGCCAGCTCACCATCCACAGGGGGCGCGGTTCAGCCCCAGCATTTT
NA	TRBV27	TRBJ1-2	NA	CASSLQGSRGGSGYTF	TGTGCCAGCAGTTTACAGGGGAGTAGGGGAGGAAGCGGCTACACCTTC
NA	TRBV6-6	TRBJ1-1	NA	CASFRTGDTEAFF	TGTGCCAGCTTCCGGACGGGGGACACTGAAGCTTTCTTT
NA	TRBV19	TRBJ1-3	NA	CASSQQVSGNTIYF	TGTGCCAGTAGTCAACAAGTTAGTGGAAACACCATATATTTT
TRBD1	TRBV5-6	TRBJ2-1	NA	CASSFGTGDPSNEQFF	TGTGCCAGCAGCTTCGGGACAGGCGATCCTTCCAATGAGCAGTTCTTC
NA	TRBV7-9	TRBJ1-1	NA	CASSIGPRNTEAFF	TGTGCCAGCAGCATCGGCCCCAGGAACACTGAAGCTTTCTTT
NA	TRBV2	TRBJ1-2	NA	CASSADRNYGYTF	TGTGCCAGCAGCGCCGACAGGAACTATGGCTACACCTTC
NA	TRBV7-9	TRBJ1-1	NA	CASTLETRGPQAFF	TGTGCCAGCACATTAGAAACGCGGGGACCCCAAGCTTTCTTT
NA	TRBV5-1	TRBJ1-4	NA	CASTENPTTNEKLFF	TGCGCCAGCACTGAAAACCCAACAACTAATGAAAAACTGTTTTTT
NA	TRBV10-3	TRBJ2-7	NA	CAIMGSTGTYEQYF	TGTGCCATCATGGGGTCCACAGGAACCTACGAGCAGTACTTC
NA	TRBV27	TRBJ1-5	NA	CARGQGDSNQPQHF	TGTGCCAGGGGCCAGGGTGATAGCAATCAGCCCCAGCATTTT
TRBD2	TRBV5-4	TRBJ2-3	once	CASSRGLAEDTQYF	TGTGCCAGCAGCCGAGGACTAGCGGAAGATACGCAGTATTTT